This T cell receptor beta chain was recorded in a study of control samples from healthy donors and cancer patients. Some clones are missing from TCRdb's copy, which holds only in-frame ones; the method was immunoSEQ multiplex PCR. Among about 130,000 clones listed, around 90% were seen once. The CDR3 sequence is 16 residues long. Germline values: CDR1 SGHNT, CDR2 YYREEE (reference sequence). V lost 0 bases and J 3 bases, leaving 14 bases between the germline ends. The sequencing sample was made of blood. The TCR was taken from a man between 35 and 55 years old in good health. This rearrangement joins TRBV5-4 to TRBJ2-3; the D gene is possibly TRBD2 (7 bases). CDR3 region: CASSLGAGAGTDTQYF. CDR3 coding DNA: TGTGCCAGCAGCTTGGGGGCGGGGGCCGGGACAGATACGCAGTATTTT.